This TCR beta chain is drawn from a study of human T cells and chemical hapten exposure. Time point given: patch test 2, 6 weeks after DPC sensitization. Regarding treatment: therapeutic diphenylcyclopropenone sensitization with weekly scalp DPC. This clonotype appeared a few times. Using its own MiXCR run on the RACE reads, TCRdb lists one record per CDR3 protein. The data show approximately 350,000 distinct CDR3 sequences, with just under 6.5% seen just once and about 5.6% held by the top ten. Material: whole blood, obtained in connection with sensitization to the hapten diphenylcyclopropenone (DPC). This TCR was sampled from a woman in her late teens or twenties with alopecia areata. Some clones in this sample may be carry-over from other donors' samples.

The CDR3 bases are TGTGCCATCAGTGAAACAGGGAGAGGAACTGAAGCTTTCTTT. Protein product: CAISETGRGTEAFF. This chain links TRBV10-3 with TRBJ1-1; possibly TRBD1 for D (6 bases). This CDR3 contains 14 residues. Trimming removed 3 bases from V and 5 bases from J, with 13 bases in between. Looked up from germline, CDR1 is ENHRY and CDR2 is SYGVKD.